This section outlines one T cell receptor beta chain sequence together with its context. The table lists this clonotype with many counts. The antigen it binds to is not known. No much larger clonotype is one base removed from it; base qualities were not supplied. The CDR3 starts with the cysteine, ends with the phenylalanine, and has 14 residues. Just the 42-base CDR3 DNA is kept, in frame starting at base 1. Via the germline V gene, CDR1 is SGHTA and CDR2 FQGNSA. At the junction V is shortened by 4 bases and J by 6 bases; bases outside the gene matches: 6. These data are taken from a study of spatial heterogeneity in lung cancer (dated by TCRdb to about 2019). Notes on the research overall: Beta-chain transcripts were consistently detected in greater numbers than alpha-chain transcripts, which likely reflects a higher abundance of beta-chain transcripts. Nonsynonymous mutation counts, determined by whole-exome sequencing of tumor tissue, were related to TCR repertoire features. At surgery, both alpha and beta chains were TCR-sequenced in approximately 210 tumor regions, 63 to 80 matched nontumor lung samples and 50 to 60 PBMC samples. In non-small cell lung cancer, the study made a quantitative comparison of TCR alpha and beta repertoires among multiple tumor regions, matched nontumor lung and blood. In the raw uncorrected reads, each unique combination of TCR and UMI appeared more than ten times on average.

Points the paper makes about the study in general: Confirming at a functional level the hypothesis that regional TCRs recognize regional mutations was considered to require additional single-cell paired TCR alpha and beta sequencing.

The library was generated by 5' RACE. Sequencing relied on a NextSeq 500. The TCR library protocol attached a unique molecular identifier to each TCR cDNA molecule to allow correction of PCR and sequencing errors. The study's own analysis went as follows. Decombinator tools were used for TCR identification, UMI-based error correction and CDR3 extraction. TCRs above a frequency of 2 per 1,000, corresponding to the top 1% of the tumor frequency distribution, were defined as expanded. Renyi diversity was calculated using the R vegan package after each repertoire was subsampled 100 times to 5,000 TCRs. CDR3 similarity networks were built from amino acid triplet string-kernel similarity, with CDR3s being connected when pairwise similarity was above 0.82. The public sequencing data were trimmed at Q25 with fastp and processed into clonotypes with MiXCR by TCRdb, which kept only in-frame beta chains. Rows with one shared CDR3 protein collapse into an entry with the most common genes and DNA. The V and J calls reflect TCRdb's pipeline rather than the authors' work. This sample is represented by about 35,000 distinct CDR3 sequences; under 4% of them were singletons. Approximately 35% of the sample goes to the ten largest clones.

The time point label for this specimen denotes: sample taken at primary tumor resection. The donors were 70 or so patients from the lung TRACERx cohort who had early-stage, untreated non-small cell lung cancer. For TCR sequencing, whole RNA was extracted from tumor and nontumor lung tissue, or from cryopreserved PBMC samples, and no cell sorting was done. Only patients with enough RNA available from two or more tumor regions were chosen for TCR sequencing. Before being selected, tumor and adjacent nontumor lung specimens were reviewed by a lung pathologist. The receptor was derived from a male donor with early-stage non-small cell lung cancer. The chain was built from TRBV7-2 and TRBJ2-5, with 9 central nucleotides matching TRBD1. The source material was normal lung tissue next to the tumor, sampled at surgery. The CDR3 region reads CASSSGTGSQTQYF. Read as DNA, the sequence is TGTGCCAGCAGCTCCGGGACAGGGTCGCAGACCCAGTACTTC.